This TCR beta chain was found in a study of T-cell memory formation after mild COVID-19. Turning to the study itself: TCR clusters were mostly donor specific. Notes on the study in general: Chiefly within CM and EM were the contracting CD4+ clones; CD8+ ones were within EMRA. Pre-infection memory contained some responding clones, which suggested that cross-reactive memory had joined.

TCRdb processed the 5' RACE reads anew with MiXCR; each CDR3 protein has one entry. The sample has 500,000 to 550,000 distinct CDR3 sequences; roughly 22% are singletons. A note on this clonotype: Its antigen is undetermined.

The CDR3 is 13 amino acids. The V and J ends lost 3 bases and 4 bases respectively, with 6 bases between them. Sequenced sample: PBMCs or a T cell subset sorted from them (not recorded which). The TCR originated in an adult woman who had mild COVID-19 (a few samples of this study predate the infection). Cell type and time point are not known. The V gene is TRBV12-3 or TRBV12-4, the J gene TRBJ2-2; no clear D. Here the CDR3 reads CASSLSLTGELFF. DNA for the CDR3: TGTGCCAGCAGTTTGAGTCTCACCGGGGAGCTGTTTTTT.